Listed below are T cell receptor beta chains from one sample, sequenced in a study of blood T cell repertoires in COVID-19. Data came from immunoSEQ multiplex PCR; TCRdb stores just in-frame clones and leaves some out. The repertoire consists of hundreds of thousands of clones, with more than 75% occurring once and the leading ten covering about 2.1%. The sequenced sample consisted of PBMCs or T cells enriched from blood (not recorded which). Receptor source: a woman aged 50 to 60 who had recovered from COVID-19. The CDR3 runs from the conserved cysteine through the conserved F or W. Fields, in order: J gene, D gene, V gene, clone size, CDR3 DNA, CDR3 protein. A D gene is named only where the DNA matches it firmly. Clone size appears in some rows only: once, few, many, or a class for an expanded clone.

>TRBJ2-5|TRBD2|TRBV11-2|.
TGTGCCAGCAGCTTGGCTAGCGGGGGAGTCCAAGAGACCCAGTACTTC
CASSLASGGVQETQYF
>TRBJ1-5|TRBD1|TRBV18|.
TGTGCCAGCTCACCTACAGGGGTCTATCAGCCCCAGCATTTT
CASSPTGVYQPQHF
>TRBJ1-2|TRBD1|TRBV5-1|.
TGCGCCAGCAGCGGACAGGCATGGAGCTACACCTTC
CASSGQAWSYTF
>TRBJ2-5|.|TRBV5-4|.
TGTGCCAGCAGCTCGCAGGGTTGGGTAGGGGAGACCCAGTACTTC
CASSSQGWVGETQYF
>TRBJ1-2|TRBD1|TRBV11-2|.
TGTGCCAGCAGTTTTACCGGGACAGGGGGCCATGGCTACACCTTC
CASSFTGTGGHGYTF
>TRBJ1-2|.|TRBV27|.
TGTGCCAGCAGTCGGACAGCTAACTATGGCTACACCTTC
CASSRTANYGYTF
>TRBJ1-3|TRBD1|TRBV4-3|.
TGCGCCAGCAGCCAAGCCCACAGGGGTGGAAACACCATATATTTT
CASSQAHRGGNTIYF
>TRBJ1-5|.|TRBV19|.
TGTGCCAGTAGCAGCAAGGGGAAAGGGAAGGGGACATATCAGCCCCAGCATTTT
CASSSKGKGKGTYQPQHF
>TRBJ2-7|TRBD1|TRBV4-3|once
TGCGCCAGCAGCCAAGAGGACAGGAGCTACGAGCAGTACTTC
CASSQEDRSYEQYF
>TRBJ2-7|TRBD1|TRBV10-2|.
TGCGCCAGCAACTTAGGGACAGGAGACTCCTACGAGCAGTACTTC
CASNLGTGDSYEQYF
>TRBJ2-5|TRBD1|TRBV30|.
TGTGCCTGGTCCCACGGGACAGTAGGGACGTTAACCCAGTACTTC
CAWSHGTVGTLTQYF
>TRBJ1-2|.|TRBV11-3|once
TGTGCCAGCAGCTTCGGGGGGGGAAAGAACTATGGCTACACCTTC
CASSFGGGKNYGYTF
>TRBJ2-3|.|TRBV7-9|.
TGTGCCAGCAGCCTTACAGATACGCAGTATTTT
CASSLTDTQYF
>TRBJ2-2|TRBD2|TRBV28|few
TGTGCCAGCAGTTTAGGATTACTAGCGTCGAACACCGGGGAGCTGTTTTTT
CASSLGLLASNTGELFF
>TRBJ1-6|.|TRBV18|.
TGTGCCAGCCTCGGACAGAATAATTCACCCCTCCACTTT
CASLGQNNSPLHF
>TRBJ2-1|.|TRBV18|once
TGTGCCAGCTCACCGATGGTTCGTCGGGATGAGCAGTTCTTC
CASSPMVRRDEQFF
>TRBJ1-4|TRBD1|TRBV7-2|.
TGTGCCAGCAGCCTCAGGGGGCAGGGTGAAAAACTGTTTTTT
CASSLRGQGEKLFF
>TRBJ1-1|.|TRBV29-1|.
TGCAGCGTTGCTCACGACAGGGAAGCTTTCTTT
CSVAHDREAFF
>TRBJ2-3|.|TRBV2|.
TGTGCCAGCAGTAACAAGCGAGTCTTTACAGATACGCAGTATTTT
CASSNKRVFTDTQYF
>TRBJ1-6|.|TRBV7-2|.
TGTGCCAGCAGCTTGGCCCCCCTTTCCGGGACAAAAAGTTCACCCCTCCACTTT
CASSLAPLSGTKSSPLHF
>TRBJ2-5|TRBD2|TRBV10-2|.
TGCGCCAGCAGACGCGGGGGGTCGTACCAAGAGACCCAGTACTTC
CASRRGGSYQETQYF
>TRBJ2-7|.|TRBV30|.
TGTGCCTGGCAAAACAGGGAGACCTTTTCCTACGAGCAGTACTTC
CAWQNRETFSYEQYF
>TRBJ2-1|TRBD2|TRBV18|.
TGTGCCAGCTCCTTAGCGGGAGTCAATGAGCAGTTCTTC
CASSLAGVNEQFF
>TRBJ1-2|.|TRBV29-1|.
TGCAGCGTTGATGGCGGTGCTCTAGTTCGCGGCTACACCTTC
CSVDGGALVRGYTF
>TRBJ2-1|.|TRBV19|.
TGTGCCAGTGGGGCTTGGCAGGGCAACAATGAGCAGTTCTTC
CASGAWQGNNEQFF
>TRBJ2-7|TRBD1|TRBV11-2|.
TGTGCCAGCAGCGGAAACAGGGGTTTGGGCGAGCAGTACTTC
CASSGNRGLGEQYF
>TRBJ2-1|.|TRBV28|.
TGTGCCAGCAGTATCTGGAGGGACAATGAGCAGTTCTTC
CASSIWRDNEQFF
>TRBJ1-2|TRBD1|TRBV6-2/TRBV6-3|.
TGTGCCAGCAGTGGCACCGGGACAGGCCTACTGTTC
CASSGTGTGLLF
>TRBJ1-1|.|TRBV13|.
TGTGCCAGCAGCTTAGTTGGGGCTTCGAACACTGAAGCTTTCTTT
CASSLVGASNTEAFF
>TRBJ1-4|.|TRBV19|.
TGTGCCAGTAGTATAGGAGGGAGGGGTGAAAAACTGTTTTTT
CASSIGGRGEKLFF
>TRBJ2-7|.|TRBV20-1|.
TGCAGTGCTAGTCACAGTCGAGGGAGCTACGAGCAGTACTTC
CSASHSRGSYEQYF
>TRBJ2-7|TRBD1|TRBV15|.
TGTGCCACCAGCAGGGCAGGGGGATTGTACAACGAGCAGTACTTC
CATSRAGGLYNEQYF
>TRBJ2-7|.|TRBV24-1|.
TGTGCCACCTCCCCGGGTGAGTTCAGCTACGAGCAGTACTTC
CATSPGEFSYEQYF
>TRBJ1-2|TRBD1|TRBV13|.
TGTGCCAGCAGCCTACGGGCAGGGGGCTTGGGGTCCTATGGCTACACCTTC
CASSLRAGGLGSYGYTF
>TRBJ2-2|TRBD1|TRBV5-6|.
TGTGCCAGCAGCTTGTTGTCGGGACAGGGGATCGGGGAGCTGTTTTTT
CASSLLSGQGIGELFF
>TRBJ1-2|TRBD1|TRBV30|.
TGTGCCTGGAGTGTACGACAGGGTCCTGGCTACACCTTC
CAWSVRQGPGYTF
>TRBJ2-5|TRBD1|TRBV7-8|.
TGTGCCAGCAGAGGGGGACAGGGAACCCAAGAGACCCAGTACTTC
CASRGGQGTQETQYF
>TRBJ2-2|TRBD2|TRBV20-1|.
TGCAGTGCTAGTCGGGCTAGCGGGACCGGGGAGCTGTTTTTT
CSASRASGTGELFF
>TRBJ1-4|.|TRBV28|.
TGTGCCAGCAGCGACCCCGGGGGGGGAGCTAATGAAAAACTGTTTTTT
CASSDPGGGANEKLFF
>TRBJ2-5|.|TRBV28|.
TGTGCCAGCAGTTTATTCCCCGCGGGGACCCAGTACTTC
CASSLFPAGTQYF
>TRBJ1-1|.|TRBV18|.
TGTGCCAGCTCACCGACAGCGAACACTGAAGCTTTCTTT
CASSPTANTEAFF